One TCR beta chain is described in this entry. What this receptor recognizes is not known. One base away there is no much larger clone; base qualities are not given. The immunoSEQ Assay, a bias-controlled multiplex PCR, was used to amplify TCRbeta CDR3 regions from genomic DNA. Per the authors' processing: Nucleated cell counts per sample were estimated from amplification of reference gene primers within the assay. Sequence reads were collapsed and filtered to measure the absolute abundance of every unique TCRbeta CDR3 rearrangement. For each sample, productive Simpson clonality was calculated by taking the square root of Simpson's diversity index across productive rearrangements. The clones in this table, taken by TCRdb from immuneACCESS, are in-frame only. Not every clone is retained; where verified, under half of the shortfall comes from an unresolved V gene, and the cause of the rest is unknown. D and trimming were read from the DNA, whereas the V and J calls and clone size are those reported in that table. A total of around 130,000 clones appear in this sample, about four fifths of them only once. The top ten clones comprise roughly a sixth of the sample.

The collaborating institutions used their own protocols to collect whole blood in K2EDTA tubes. For TCRbeta analysis, collaborators shipped samples as frozen whole blood, isolated PBMCs, or DNA extracted from either of those sample types. CDR1 and CDR2 are read off the germline V gene as MNHEY and SVGAGI. The CDR3 goes from the cysteine to the phenylalanine over 13 residues. Solely the CDR3 DNA is kept, with 39 bases framed from the first base. Trimming costs V 10 bases and J 1 base, and their ends lie 13 bases apart. The sample comes from a study of blood T cell repertoires in COVID-19 (dated by TCRdb to 2018 to 2020). Concerning the study at large: The collaborator samples originated in the United States, Italy and Spain and spanned the acute and convalescent phases of COVID-19. Subjects who had been exposed to COVID-19, were actively infected with it, or had recovered from it provided the deeply sampled blood TCRbeta repertoires that made up the dataset. Sample metadata almost always included a de-identified subject ID, COVID-19 status, age in years and sex. HLA class I and class II types, where available, came from metadata supplied by the sample provider rather than from assay-based typing. Samples were obtained from the ongoing ImmuneRACE study (first 160 participants) and from over 1,000 subjects provided by 6 global collaborators. A freely available public database, intended as a resource for researchers studying the immune response to SARS-CoV-2, is where the repertoires were released. The prospective study material was composed of cDNA or gDNA derived from T cells, B-cell-depleted T cells, or PBMCs. Points the paper makes about the study in general: How much clinical and demographic metadata was included differed by source and by participant, and the metadata was provided uncurated.

This sequence was found in a woman older than 75 with acute or convalescent COVID-19. Sample: peripheral blood. The sequence joins TRBV6-5 to TRBJ1-1; the D gene is not confidently resolved. The DNA sequence is TGTGCCACTAATGCGGTAACGAACACTGAAGCTTTCTTT. This codes for CATNAVTNTEAFF.